The 15 T cell receptor beta chains listed next were all sequenced from one sample in a study of blood T cell repertoires in COVID-19. The table came from immunoSEQ multiplex PCR; TCRdb's copy has only in-frame clones and leaves some out. The data hold some 400,000 clones, with about 87% observed a single time. Source material: peripheral blood. All receptors come from a human donor in a cohort sampled during active COVID-19.

This clone appeared a single time. The V and J genes are TRBV6-5 and TRBJ2-3, with 8 bases identical to TRBD2. Germline CDR1 reads MNHEY; CDR2 reads SVGAGI. CDR3 size: 16 residues. V lost 1 base and J lost 3; bases outside the gene matches: 6. CDR3 DNA: TGTGCCAGCAGTTACTACGACTCGGGGGGGACAGATACGCAGTATTTT. The encoded protein is CASSYYDSGGTDTQYF.

The J gene is TRBJ2-5, the V gene TRBV29-1; possible D gene TRBD2, 6 bases. Germline assignment: CDR1 SQVTM and CDR2 ANQGSEA. V lost 4 bases and J 4 bases, leaving 13 bases between the germline ends. The CDR3 is made up of 13 amino acids. The CDR3 DNA reads as TGCAGCGTTGGTCTGGGGGGAGGAGAGACCCAGTACTTC. Translated, it gives CSVGLGGGETQYF.

The chain is built from TRBV30 and TRBJ2-5; tentative D call: TRBD2 (5 bases). Trimming pared 2 bases from V and 3 bases from J, leaving 7 bases between. The CDR3 spans 12 residues. From germline, CDR1 is GTSNPN and CDR2 SVGIG (reference sequence). This chain's CDR3 is CAWSPREETQYF. In DNA, the CDR3 is TGTGCCTGGAGTCCGCGGGAAGAGACCCAGTACTTC.

The chain combines TRBV6-1 with TRBJ1-1; no clear D. This CDR3 is 15 amino acids long. Germline CDR1 and CDR2: MNHNS and SASEGT. Trimming stripped 2 bases from V and 0 bases from J, with 10 bases between. This CDR3 reads CASSELPYMNTEAFF. The CDR3 DNA sequence: TGTGCCAGCAGTGAACTCCCATACATGAACACTGAAGCTTTCTTT.

This chain connects TRBV19 to TRBJ1-5; 9 positions agree with TRBD1. The V gene's germline CDR1 is LNHDA and CDR2 SQIVND (reference sequence). The CDR3 runs to 17 residues. Unmatched junction bases numbered 10, after V lost 5 bases and J lost 2 bases. The CDR3 DNA reads TGTGCCAGTAGTTCGACAGGGGGGAGGATTCGCAATCAGCCCCAGCATTTT. It specifies CASSSTGGRIRNQPQHF.

The V gene is TRBV3-1 (or the pseudogene TRBV3-2), the J gene TRBJ2-1, with a tentative D call TRBD2 (6 bases). This CDR3 has 17 amino acids. Germline CDR1 is LGHDT and CDR2 is YNNKEL (reference sequence). Trimming took 0 bases from V and 4 from J, leaving 16 bases between them. CDR3 sequence: CASSQDWERAYYNEQFF. The CDR3 coding sequence is TGTGCCAGCAGCCAAGATTGGGAGCGGGCCTATTACAATGAGCAGTTCTTC.

The chain links TRBV18 to TRBJ1-2; 7 nucleotides agree with TRBD1. Germline V gene data show CDR1 as KGHSH and CDR2 as LQKENI. Unmatched junction bases numbered 4, after V lost 6 bases and J lost 0 bases. The length of the CDR3 is 14 residues. The CDR3 DNA sequence: TGTGCCAGCTCGAGGGACAGAGCTAACTATGGCTACACCTTC. Translation: CASSRDRANYGYTF.

The rearrangement links TRBV6-6 to TRBJ1-6, with 8 bases identical to TRBD1. V gave up 6 bases and J gave up 8 bases; unmatched junction bases: 6. The germline gives CDR1 MNHNY, CDR2 SVGAGI (reference sequence). CDR3 length: 14 residues. The CDR3 loop reads CASSLTGGDSPLHF. In DNA form, the CDR3 reads TGTGCCAGCAGCTTAACAGGGGGAGATTCACCCCTCCACTTT.

V usage is TRBV27 and J usage is TRBJ1-2, with 8 bases lining up with TRBD1. CDR1 and CDR2 from the germline V gene are MNHEY and SMNVEV (reference sequence). V was clipped by 0 bases and J by 7 bases; unmatched bases: 7. CDR3 length: 15 residues. In DNA form, the CDR3 reads TGTGCCAGCAGTTTATCTAGTCAGGGGGCGGGTGGCTACACCTTC. This encodes CASSLSSQGAGGYTF.

The chain is built from TRBV2 and TRBJ2-5, with TRBD2 matching over 11 bases. CDR3 size: 15 residues. Looked up from germline, CDR1 is SNHLY and CDR2 is FYNNEI. Unmatched junction bases numbered 3, after V lost 4 bases and J lost 2 bases. This CDR3 is CASSVLAGGQETQYF. The CDR3 coding sequence is TGTGCCAGCAGTGTTCTAGCGGGAGGACAAGAGACCCAGTACTTC.

The gene calls are TRBV28 and TRBJ2-2; weak D call: TRBD1 (5 bases). Germline V lookup: CDR1 MDHEN, CDR2 SYDVKM. V was clipped by 8 bases and J by 5 bases, with 18 bases between them. The CDR3 is 15 residues long. The CDR3 region is CASRVGQGETGELFF. CDR3 DNA: TGTGCCAGCCGGGTGGGGCAGGGTGAAACCGGGGAGCTGTTTTTT.

The V gene is TRBV27, the J gene TRBJ2-1, with D tentatively TRBD1 (5 bases). This CDR3 has 14 residues. Trimming removed 5 bases from V and 6 bases from J, with 14 bases in between. Per the germline V gene, CDR1 is MNHEY and CDR2 is SMNVEV (reference sequence). CDR3 sequence: CASSKVGALNEQFF. In DNA, the CDR3 is TGTGCCAGCAGTAAAGTAGGGGCCCTCAATGAGCAGTTCTTC.

The chain has TRBV27 and TRBJ2-1; TRBD2 matches at 13 bases. CDR1 and CDR2 from the germline V gene are MNHEY and SMNVEV (reference sequence). CDR3 size: 14 residues. The V and J ends lost 5 bases and 11 bases, in that order; junction bases with no gene match: 6. CDR3 in amino acids: CASSPGTSGAKQFF. For the CDR3, the DNA is TGTGCCAGCAGTCCTGGGACTAGCGGGGCTAAGCAGTTCTTC.

Notes on this clone: Other DNA sequences in this specimen translate into the identical CDR3. The J gene is TRBJ2-3, the V gene TRBV11-3, with D hard to call. The CDR3 has 11 amino acids. CDR1 SGHNT and CDR2 YENEEA come from the germline V gene. Trimming stripped 4 bases from V and 5 bases from J, with 4 bases between. The CDR3 is CASSSGDTQYF. The DNA for the CDR3 is TGTGCCAGCAGCTCCGGAGATACGCAGTATTTT.

The CDR3 nucleotides are TGTGCCTGGAGTTATATTGACAGGGACGGGCCTGAAGCTTTCTTT. It translates to CAWSYIDRDGPEAFF. The V and J genes are TRBV30 and TRBJ1-1; 7 nucleotides line up with TRBD1. V lost 2 bases, J lost 6 bases, and 12 bases stayed unmatched. Germline V gives CDR1 GTSNPN, CDR2 SVGIG (reference sequence). This CDR3 region has 15 residues.